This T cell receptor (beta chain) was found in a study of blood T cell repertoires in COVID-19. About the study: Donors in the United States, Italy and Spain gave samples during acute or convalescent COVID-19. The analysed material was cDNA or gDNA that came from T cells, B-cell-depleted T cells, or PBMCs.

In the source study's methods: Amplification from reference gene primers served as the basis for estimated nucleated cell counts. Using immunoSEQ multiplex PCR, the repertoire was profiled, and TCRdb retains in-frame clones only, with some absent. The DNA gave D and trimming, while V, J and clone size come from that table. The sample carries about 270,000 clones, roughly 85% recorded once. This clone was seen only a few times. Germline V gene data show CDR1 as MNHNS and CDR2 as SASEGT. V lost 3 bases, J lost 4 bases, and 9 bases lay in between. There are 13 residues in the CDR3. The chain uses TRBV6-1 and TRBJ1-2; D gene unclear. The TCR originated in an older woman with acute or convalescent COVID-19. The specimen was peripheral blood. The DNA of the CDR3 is TGTGCCAGCAGTGAGTCAAGCCCCTATGGCTACACCTTC. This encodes CASSESSPYGYTF.